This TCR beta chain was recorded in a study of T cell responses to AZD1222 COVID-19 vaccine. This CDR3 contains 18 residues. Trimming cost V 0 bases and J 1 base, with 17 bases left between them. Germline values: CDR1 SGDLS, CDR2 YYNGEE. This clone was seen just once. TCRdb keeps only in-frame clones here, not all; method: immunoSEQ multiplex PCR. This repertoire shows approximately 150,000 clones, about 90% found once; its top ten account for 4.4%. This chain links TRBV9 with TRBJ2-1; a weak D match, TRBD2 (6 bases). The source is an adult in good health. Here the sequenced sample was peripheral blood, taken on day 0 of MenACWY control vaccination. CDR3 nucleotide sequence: TGTGCCAGCAGCGTAGCCGATGGGATAGCGGTATCCTACAATGAGCAGTTCTTC. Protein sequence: CASSVADGIAVSYNEQFF.